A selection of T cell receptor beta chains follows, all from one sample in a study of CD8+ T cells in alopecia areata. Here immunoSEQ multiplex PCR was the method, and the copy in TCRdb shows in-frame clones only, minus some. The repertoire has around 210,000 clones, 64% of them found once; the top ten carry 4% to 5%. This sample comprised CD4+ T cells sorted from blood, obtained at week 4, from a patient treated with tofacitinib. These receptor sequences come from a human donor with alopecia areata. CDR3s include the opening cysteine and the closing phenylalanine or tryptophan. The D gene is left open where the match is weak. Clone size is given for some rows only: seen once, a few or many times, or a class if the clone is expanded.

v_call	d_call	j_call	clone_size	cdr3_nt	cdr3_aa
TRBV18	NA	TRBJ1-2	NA	TGTGCCAGCTCACCACCGGGACGGACTCTTGGCCATGGCTACACCTTC	CASSPPGRTLGHGYTF
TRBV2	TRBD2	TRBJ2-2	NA	TGTGCCAGCAGACTAGCGGGGACCGGGGAGCTGTTTTTT	CASRLAGTGELFF
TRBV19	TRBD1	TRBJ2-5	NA	TGTGCCAGTAGTTGGGGACAGAAGGAGACCCAGTACTTC	CASSWGQKETQYF
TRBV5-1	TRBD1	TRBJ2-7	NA	TGCGCCAGCAGCGGAACCGGGACAGGGGGCGTCGAGCAGTACTTC	CASSGTGTGGVEQYF
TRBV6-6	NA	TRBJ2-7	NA	TGTGCCAGCAGTTACGTAACCTACGAGCAGTACTTC	CASSYVTYEQYF
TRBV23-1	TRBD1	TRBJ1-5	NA	TGCGCCAGCAGCCCGATACCTCCGGGACAGGGTAAAAGCTATGGCAATCAGCCCCAGCATTTT	CASSPIPPGQGKSYGNQPQHF
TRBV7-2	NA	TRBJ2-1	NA	TGTGCCAGCAGCTTGGGGCAGGGGACCTACAATGAGCAGTTCTTC	CASSLGQGTYNEQFF
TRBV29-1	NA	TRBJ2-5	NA	TGCAGCGTTGTTGGGACCGATCAAGAGACCCAGTACTTC	CSVVGTDQETQYF
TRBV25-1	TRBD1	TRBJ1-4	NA	TGTGCCAGCAGTGAATCGCACAGGGGTACTGAAAAACTGTTTTTT	CASSESHRGTEKLFF
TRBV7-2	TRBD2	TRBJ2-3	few	TGTGCCAGCAGCCTAACTAGCGGGGGGTATACGCAGTATTTT	CASSLTSGGYTQYF
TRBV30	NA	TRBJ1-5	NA	TGTGCCTGGAGCGAGTCGGGACTGGTGACTCAGCCCCAGCATTTT	CAWSESGLVTQPQHF
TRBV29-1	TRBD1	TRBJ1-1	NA	TGCAGCGTCAAACAGGGGGCCGGGGAAGCTTTCTTT	CSVKQGAGEAFF
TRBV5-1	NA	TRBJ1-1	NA	TGCGCCAGCAGCTTGGAGGCGACGGTGAACACTGAAGCTTTCTTT	CASSLEATVNTEAFF
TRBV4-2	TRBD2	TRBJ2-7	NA	TGTGCCAGCAGCAAGGGGACTAGCGGGGGGACGATCTCCTACGAGCAGTACTTC	CASSKGTSGGTISYEQYF
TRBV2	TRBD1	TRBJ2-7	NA	TGTGCCAGCAGTGCCCCGGGACAGCTCTACGAGCAGTACTTC	CASSAPGQLYEQYF
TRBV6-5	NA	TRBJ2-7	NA	TGTGCCAGCAGGCAGATGCTGAGCTCCTACGAGCAGTACTTC	CASRQMLSSYEQYF
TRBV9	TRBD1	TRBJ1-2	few	TGTGCCAGCAGTAGGACAGGGGGTATTGGCTACACCTTC	CASSRTGGIGYTF
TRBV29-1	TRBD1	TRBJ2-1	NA	TGCAGCGTTATTCCTCGGACAGTTAGAATAGTCGAAGGGGGCGCGTCGGCCGTGTATGAGCAGTTCTTC	CSVIPRTVRIVEGGASAVYEQFF
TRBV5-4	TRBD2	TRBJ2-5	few	TGTGCCAGCAGCCCGAAGGGGGGTGTAATAGCGGGGGCTGAGACCCAGTACTTC	CASSPKGGVIAGAETQYF
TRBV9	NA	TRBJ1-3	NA	TGTGCCAGCAGCCCGAGGGGAGATGGAAACACCATATATTTT	CASSPRGDGNTIYF
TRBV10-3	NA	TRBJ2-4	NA	TGTGCCATCAGTGAGTCCTGGGGAAAAAACATTCAGTACTTC	CAISESWGKNIQYF
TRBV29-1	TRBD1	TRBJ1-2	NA	TGCAGCGTGGACTACTTTATCCTGAGACAGGGTGATGGCTACACCTTC	CSVDYFILRQGDGYTF
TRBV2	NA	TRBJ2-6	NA	TGTGCCAGCACCCAACCGCCAGGGGTTAGTGGGGCCAACGTCCTGACTTTC	CASTQPPGVSGANVLTF
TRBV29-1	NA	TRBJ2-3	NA	TGCAGCGTTGTTCCTGGGACAGATACGCAGTATTTT	CSVVPGTDTQYF
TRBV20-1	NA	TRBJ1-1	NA	TGCAGTGCTCCGGGACGCACTGAAGCTTTCTTT	CSAPGRTEAFF
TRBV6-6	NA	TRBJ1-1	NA	TGTGCCAGCAAAGGCACCGACTCGGTACGAACTGAAGCTTTCTTT	CASKGTDSVRTEAFF
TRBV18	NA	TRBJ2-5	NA	TGTGCCAGCTCACCACCGGAGGGGAGGAAGACCCAGTACTTC	CASSPPEGRKTQYF
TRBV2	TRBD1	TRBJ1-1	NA	TGTGCCAGCATGACCGGACAGGGGCCGGAAGCTTTCTTT	CASMTGQGPEAFF